This TCR beta chain came from a study of cytomegalovirus exposure and HLA in healthy donors. In the PCR, 60 Vbeta and 13 Jbeta primers were used. Profiling relied on immunoSEQ multiplex PCR, and the TCRdb table lists in-frame clones only, not all of them. Among fewer than 200,000 clones listed, less than 85% were seen once. This CDR3 contains 16 residues. CDR1 is ENHRY, CDR2 SYGVKD, per germline. Trimming cost V 3 bases and J 0 bases; bases outside gene matches: 8. The sequenced sample consisted of PBMCs. This clonotype was sampled from a man between 60 and 70 years old in good health and CMV-seronegative. The rearrangement links TRBV10-3 to TRBJ2-7; 7 positions match TRBD2. CDR3 DNA: TGTGCCATCAGTGAAAATAGGCTAGCGGCCTCCTACGAGCAGTACTTC. As protein: CAISENRLAASYEQYF.